This T cell receptor (beta chain) derives from a study of OX40 agonist ivuxolimab in advanced cancers. The overall study: The study gave patients intravenous ivuxolimab at 0.01 to 10 mg/kg every 2 weeks. Partial response was recorded in three patients: one hepatocellular carcinoma and two cutaneous melanoma cases. Overall study findings and caveats: Low normalized clonal expansion also occurred in some nonresponding patients.

Patients who had autoimmune disease history or got systemic immunosuppression were left out. About this clone: Its antigen remains unknown.

Sequencing was performed with immunoSEQ multiplex PCR; in TCRdb, only in-frame clones are kept and a portion is missing. The sample consists of under 95,000 clones, 87% of them appearing once. The length of the CDR3 is 19 residues. The V call is TRBV21-1, the J call TRBJ2-7; the listed D gene, TRBD2, was not tested against the DNA. TRBV21-1 is listed as a pseudogene. The material sequenced was CD4+ or CD8+ T cells sorted from blood, taken in a trial of the OX40 agonist ivuxolimab. This TCR came from an adult with an advanced solid tumor such as melanoma, head and neck, liver or kidney cancer. CDR3 DNA sequence: TGTGCCAGCAGAATTAGTCTGACTAGCGGGGGCGACCGAATCTACGAGCAGTACTTC. Its protein is CASRISLTSGGDRIYEQYF.